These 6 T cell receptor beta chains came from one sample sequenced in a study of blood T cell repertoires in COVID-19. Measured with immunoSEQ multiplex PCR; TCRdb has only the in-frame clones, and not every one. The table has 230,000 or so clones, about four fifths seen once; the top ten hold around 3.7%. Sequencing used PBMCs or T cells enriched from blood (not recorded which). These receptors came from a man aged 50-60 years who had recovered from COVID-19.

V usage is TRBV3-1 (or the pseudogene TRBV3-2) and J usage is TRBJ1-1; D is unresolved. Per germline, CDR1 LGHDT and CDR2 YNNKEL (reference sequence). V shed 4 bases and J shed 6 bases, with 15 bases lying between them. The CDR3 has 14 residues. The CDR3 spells CASSPAGGRAEAFF. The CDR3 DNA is TGTGCCAGCAGCCCCGCGGGAGGGAGGGCTGAAGCTTTCTTT.

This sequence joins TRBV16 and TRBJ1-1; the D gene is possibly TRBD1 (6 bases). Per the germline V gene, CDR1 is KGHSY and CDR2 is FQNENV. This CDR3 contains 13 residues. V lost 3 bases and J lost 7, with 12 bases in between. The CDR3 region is CASSQAATGEAFF. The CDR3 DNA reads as TGTGCCAGCAGCCAGGCTGCGACAGGTGAAGCTTTCTTT.

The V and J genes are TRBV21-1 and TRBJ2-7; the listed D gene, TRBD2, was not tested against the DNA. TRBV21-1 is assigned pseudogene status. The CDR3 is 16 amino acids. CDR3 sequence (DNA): TGTGCCAGCGCCAAGACTAGCGGGAGGGGCCAGGGCGAGCAGTACTTC. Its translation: CASAKTSGRGQGEQYF.

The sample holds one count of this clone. This chain's CDR3 is CAISGGPGETQYF. In DNA form, the CDR3 reads TGTGCCATCAGCGGGGGGCCCGGGGAGACCCAGTACTTC. The V gene is TRBV10-3, the J gene TRBJ2-5; the D gene is possibly TRBD2 (7 bases). Germline V gene data show CDR1 as ENHRY and CDR2 as SYGVKD. The ends were cut back, 6 bases at V and 5 bases at J, with 13 bases in the middle. The CDR3 consists of 13 residues.

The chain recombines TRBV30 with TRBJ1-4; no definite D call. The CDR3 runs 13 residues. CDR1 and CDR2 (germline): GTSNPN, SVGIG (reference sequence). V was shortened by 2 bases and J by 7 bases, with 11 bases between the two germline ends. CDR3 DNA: TGTGCCTGGAGTTTCGGGTTGGGTGAAAAACTGTTTTTT. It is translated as CAWSFGLGEKLFF.

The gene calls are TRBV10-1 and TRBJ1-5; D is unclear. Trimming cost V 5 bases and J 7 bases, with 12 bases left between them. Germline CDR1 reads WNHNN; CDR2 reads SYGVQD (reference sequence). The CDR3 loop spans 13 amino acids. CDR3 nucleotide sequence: TGCGCCAGCAGTAGCAGGTTGGGCCAGCCCCAGCATTTT. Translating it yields CASSSRLGQPQHF.